This entry lists 11 T cell receptor beta chains sequenced from one sample in a study of blood T cell repertoires in COVID-19. TCRdb's table, derived via immunoSEQ multiplex PCR, lists solely in-frame clones and lacks some. The sample lists approximately 210,000 clones, 82% occurring once. Sequenced input: peripheral blood. All receptors derive from a woman aged 40 to 50 with acute or convalescent COVID-19.

This clone has only a few counts. The rearrangement links TRBV5-1 to TRBJ1-4; D gene ambiguous. CDR1 and CDR2 (germline): SGHRS, YFSETQ. V shed 5 bases and J shed 5 bases, with 10 bases lying between them. This CDR3 spans 13 amino acids. The DNA for the CDR3 is TGCGCCAGCAGTCTTCACCTAAATGAAAAACTGTTTTTT. This translates into CASSLHLNEKLFF.

V usage is TRBV9 and J usage is TRBJ1-2; 7 nucleotides line up with TRBD1. Germline CDR1 and CDR2: SGDLS and YYNGEE. The CDR3 length is 17 residues. Trimming cost V 0 bases and J 7 bases; bases outside gene matches: 15. The CDR3 here is CASSVGPWAGGSSGYTF. CDR3 DNA sequence: TGTGCCAGCAGCGTAGGTCCTTGGGCAGGGGGAAGCAGTGGCTACACCTTC. Looking up the rest from reference TRBV9 and TRBJ1-2 gives the full variable domain: DSGVTQTPKHLITATGQRVTLRCSPRSGDLSVYWYQQSLDQGLQFLIQYYNGEERAKGNILERFSAQQFPDLHSELNLSSLELGDSALYFCASSVGPWAGGSSGYTFGSGTRLTVV.

Only a few counts were recorded for this clone. The V gene is TRBV27, the J gene TRBJ1-4, with TRBD1 matching 9 bases. The CDR3 totals 18 residues. After removal of 2 bases from V and 8 bases from J, the junction contained 15 bases not matched to a gene. The germline CDR1 and CDR2 sequences are MNHEY and SMNVEV (reference sequence). CDR3 DNA: TGTGCCAGCAGTTTACGCCCAATTTACAGGGGGCAAGGAGAAAAACTGTTTTTT. The encoded protein is CASSLRPIYRGQGEKLFF.

This clone has more than one count but fewer than ten. V is TRBV7-9 and J is TRBJ1-1; D possibly corresponds to TRBD1 (5 bases). Germline CDR1 is SEHNR and CDR2 is FQNEAQ (reference sequence). The germline V and J ends were trimmed by 7 bases and 7 bases, with 13 bases remaining between them. This CDR3 region has 12 residues. The CDR3 bases are TGTGCCAGCAACCGGGGCGGGAGTGAAGCTTTCTTT. Translated, it gives CASNRGGSEAFF.

The chain carries TRBV9 and TRBJ1-3, with D tentatively TRBD1 (5 bases). V was pared by 2 bases and J by 4 bases, with 13 bases between. This CDR3 has 15 amino acids. Germline values: CDR1 SGDLS, CDR2 YYNGEE. CDR3 in DNA: TGTGCCAGCAGCGTTCGTCCCGGGGGGGGAAACACCATATATTTT. This sequence encodes CASSVRPGGGNTIYF.

The V and J genes are TRBV4-3 and TRBJ2-7, with D perhaps matching TRBD1 (5 bases). Germline CDR1 LGHNA, CDR2 YSLEER. Between the trimmed V and J ends, which lost 0 bases and 5 bases, there was a span of 11 bases. The CDR3 is made up of 14 amino acids. CDR3 protein: CASSQESRAHEQYF. The CDR3 DNA sequence: TGCGCCAGCAGCCAAGAGTCCAGGGCTCACGAGCAGTACTTC.

This rearrangement joins TRBV6-2 or TRBV6-3 to TRBJ2-2; 10 bases agree with TRBD1. The CDR3 totals 15 residues. V shed 2 bases, J shed 8 bases, and the junction held 5 bases outside the gene matches. The germline gives CDR1 MNHEY, CDR2 SVGEGT. The CDR3 is CASSYRGQGGGELFF. DNA for the CDR3: TGTGCCAGCAGTTACCGCGGACAGGGGGGAGGGGAGCTGTTTTTT.

The chain employs TRBV29-1 and TRBJ2-3, with TRBD2 as a possible D gene (6 bases). The CDR3 runs to 13 residues. Trimming removed 2 bases from V and 3 bases from J, with 9 bases in between. Germline CDR1 SQVTM, CDR2 ANQGSEA. In DNA, the CDR3 is TGCAGCGTTGAATCGGGAGAGACAGATACGCAGTATTTT. Its translation is CSVESGETDTQYF.

This clone was seen once. V gene TRBV2 combines with J gene TRBJ2-3; 8 bases align to TRBD1. The CDR3 is 15 amino acids. Germline V gene lookup returns CDR1 SNHLY and CDR2 FYNNEI. V shed 9 bases, J shed 0 bases, and the junction held 8 bases outside the gene matches. CDR3 sequence: CASNRGVPSTDTQYF. CDR3 nucleotide sequence: TGTGCCAGTAACAGGGGGGTCCCTAGCACAGATACGCAGTATTTT.

V usage is TRBV7-6 and J usage is TRBJ2-7, with TRBD1 as a possible D gene (9 bases). The CDR3 contains 15 residues. Germline values: CDR1 SGHVS, CDR2 FNYEAQ. Trimming took 5 bases from V and 5 from J, leaving 19 bases between them. CDR3 in amino acids: CASSTGTGRGDEQYF. Written as DNA, the CDR3 is TGTGCCAGCAGCACCGGGACAGGGCGGGGGGACGAGCAGTACTTC.

The CDR3 region is CASSYGTPGAFF. DNA for the CDR3: TGTGCCAGCAGTTACGGGACTCCAGGGGCTTTCTTT. The rearrangement joins TRBV6-6 to TRBJ1-1, with D tentatively TRBD1 (5 bases). This CDR3 is built from 12 residues. Germline V gene lookup returns CDR1 MNHNY and CDR2 SVGAGI (reference sequence). V lost 2 bases, J lost 11 bases, and 12 bases lay in between.